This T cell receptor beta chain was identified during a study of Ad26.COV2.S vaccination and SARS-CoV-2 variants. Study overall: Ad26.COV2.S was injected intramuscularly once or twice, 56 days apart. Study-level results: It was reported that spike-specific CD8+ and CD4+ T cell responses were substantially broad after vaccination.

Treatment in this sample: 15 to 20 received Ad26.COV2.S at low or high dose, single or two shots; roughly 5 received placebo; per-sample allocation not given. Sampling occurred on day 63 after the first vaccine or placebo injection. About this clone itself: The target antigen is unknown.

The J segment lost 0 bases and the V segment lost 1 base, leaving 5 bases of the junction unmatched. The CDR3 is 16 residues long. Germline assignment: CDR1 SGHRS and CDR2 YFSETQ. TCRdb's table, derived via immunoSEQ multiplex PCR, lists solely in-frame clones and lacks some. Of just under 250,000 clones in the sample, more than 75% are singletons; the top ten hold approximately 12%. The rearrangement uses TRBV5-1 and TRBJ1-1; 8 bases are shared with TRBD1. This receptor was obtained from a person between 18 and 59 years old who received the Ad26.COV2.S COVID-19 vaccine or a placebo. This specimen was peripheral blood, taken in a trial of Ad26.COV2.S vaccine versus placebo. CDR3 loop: CASSLRAGGMNTEAFF. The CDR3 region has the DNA TGCGCCAGCAGCTTGAGGGCAGGGGGCATGAACACTGAAGCTTTCTTT.